One T cell receptor (beta chain) is described in this entry. Its antigen remains unknown. This sample was taken from a study of T-cell memory formation after mild COVID-19. As for the study in general: In these data, TCR clusters were largely donor specific. Study-wide findings and caveats: Among CD4+ contracting clones, most were CM and EM, and CD8+ ones EMRA. There was a balanced CD4/CD8 profile in clones contracting day 15 to 85, and later expanders leaned CD4+.

Germline values: CDR1 SGHRS, CDR2 YFSETQ. CDR3 length equals 14 residues. Deletions cut 4 bases from V and 6 bases from J, with 13 bases between. 5'RACE, which relied on constant-segment primers, yielded TCR alpha and TCR beta cDNA libraries carrying sample barcodes and UMIs. TCRdb re-analysed the 5' RACE reads in MiXCR, keeping a single row per CDR3 protein. Of a few hundred thousand distinct CDR3 sequences listed, 20% to 25% are singletons. The TCR comes from a man aged 18 to 30 who had mild COVID-19 (a few samples of this study predate the infection). Cell type and time point are not known. J is TRBJ2-2 and V is TRBV5-1; D call uncertain. Material for sequencing was PBMCs or a T cell subset sorted from them (not recorded which). The DNA for the CDR3 is TGCGCCAGCAGCGGGCAGGCCCTCGCCGGGGAGCTGTTTTTT. As protein: CASSGQALAGELFF.